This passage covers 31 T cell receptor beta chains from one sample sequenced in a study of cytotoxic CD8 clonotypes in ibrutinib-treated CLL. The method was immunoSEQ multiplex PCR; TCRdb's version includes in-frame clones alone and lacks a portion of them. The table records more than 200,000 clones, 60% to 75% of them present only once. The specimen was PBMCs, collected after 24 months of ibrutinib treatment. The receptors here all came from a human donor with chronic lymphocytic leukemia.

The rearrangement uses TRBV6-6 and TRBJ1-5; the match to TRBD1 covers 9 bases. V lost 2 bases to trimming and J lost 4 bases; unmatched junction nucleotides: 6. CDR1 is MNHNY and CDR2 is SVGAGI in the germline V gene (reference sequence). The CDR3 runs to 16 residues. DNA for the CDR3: TGTGCCAGCAGTTACCGGGGGACAGGGAAAAATCAGCCCCAGCATTTT. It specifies CASSYRGTGKNQPQHF.

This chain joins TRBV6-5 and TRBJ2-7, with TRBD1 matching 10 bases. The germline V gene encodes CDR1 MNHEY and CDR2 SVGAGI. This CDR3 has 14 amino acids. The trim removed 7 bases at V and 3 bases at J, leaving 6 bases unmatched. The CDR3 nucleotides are TGTGCCAGCAACACGGGGGACAGGGGCTACGAGCAGTACTTC. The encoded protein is CASNTGDRGYEQYF.

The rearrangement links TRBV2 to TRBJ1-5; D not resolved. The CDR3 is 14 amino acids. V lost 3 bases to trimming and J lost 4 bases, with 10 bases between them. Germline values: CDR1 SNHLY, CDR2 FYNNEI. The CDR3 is CASSDSVGNQPQHF. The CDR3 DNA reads TGTGCCAGCAGTGATTCGGTTGGGAATCAGCCCCAGCATTTT.

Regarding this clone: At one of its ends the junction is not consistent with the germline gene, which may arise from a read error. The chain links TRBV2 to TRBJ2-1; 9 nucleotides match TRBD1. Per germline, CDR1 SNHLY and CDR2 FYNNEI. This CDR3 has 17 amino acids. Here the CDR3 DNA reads TGTGCCAGCAGCGAAGACTTAACAGGGGGCCCTTTCGATGAGCAGTTCTTC. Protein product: CASSEDLTGGPFDEQFF.

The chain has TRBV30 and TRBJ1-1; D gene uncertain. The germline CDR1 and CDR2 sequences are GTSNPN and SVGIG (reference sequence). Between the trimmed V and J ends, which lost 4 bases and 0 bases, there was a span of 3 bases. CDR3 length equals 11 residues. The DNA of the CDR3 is TGTGCCTGGAAGATGAACACTGAAGCTTTCTTT. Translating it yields CAWKMNTEAFF.

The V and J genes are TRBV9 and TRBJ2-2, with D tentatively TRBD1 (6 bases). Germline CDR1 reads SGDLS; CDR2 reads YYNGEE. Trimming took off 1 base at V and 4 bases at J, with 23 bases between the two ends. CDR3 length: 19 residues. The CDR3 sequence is CASSVKGSGTYSRTGELFF. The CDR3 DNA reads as TGTGCCAGCAGCGTAAAAGGCTCTGGGACATACTCCCGCACCGGGGAGCTGTTTTTT.

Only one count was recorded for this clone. The CDR3 nucleotides are TGCAGCGTTGATTTCGGTCCCGAGCAGTACTTC. Translated: CSVDFGPEQYF. The V and J genes are TRBV29-1 and TRBJ2-7; the D is unclear. Germline-derived CDR1 and CDR2 are SQVTM and ANQGSEA. The V and J ends lost 3 bases and 6 bases respectively, with 9 bases between them. This CDR3 contains 11 residues.

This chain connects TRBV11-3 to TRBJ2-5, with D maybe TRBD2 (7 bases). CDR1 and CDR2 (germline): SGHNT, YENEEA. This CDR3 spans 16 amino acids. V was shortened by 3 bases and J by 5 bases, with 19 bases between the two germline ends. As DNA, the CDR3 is TGTGCCAGCAGCTTCGGGCGGGGGCAGGGCCACGAGACCCAGTACTTC. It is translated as CASSFGRGQGHETQYF.

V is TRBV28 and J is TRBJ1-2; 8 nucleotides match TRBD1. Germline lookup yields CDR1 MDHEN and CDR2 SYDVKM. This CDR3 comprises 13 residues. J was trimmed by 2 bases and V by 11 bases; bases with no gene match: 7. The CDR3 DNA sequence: TGTGCCGGAGAGGACAGGGCGAACTATGGCTACACCTTC. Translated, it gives CAGEDRANYGYTF.

CDR3 loop: CASSQEVASVTYEQYF. CDR3 nucleotide sequence: TGCGCCAGCAGCCAAGAGGTGGCTAGCGTTACCTACGAGCAGTACTTC. The chain employs TRBV4-1 and TRBJ2-7; possible D gene TRBD2, 6 bases. Germline CDR1 and CDR2: MGHRA and YSYEKL. V gave up 0 bases and J gave up 2 bases, with 14 bases separating them. There are 16 residues in the CDR3.

The CDR3 DNA reads TGTGCCACCAGCCCCAGTGGGGGCACCATATATTTT. It yields the protein CATSPSGGTIYF. This chain uses TRBV15 with TRBJ1-3; the D gene is possibly TRBD1 (5 bases). The germline V gene has CDR1 LNHNV and CDR2 YYDKDF (reference sequence). The CDR3 has 12 residues. With 5 bases removed from V and 9 bases from J, the gap between germline ends came to 11 bases.

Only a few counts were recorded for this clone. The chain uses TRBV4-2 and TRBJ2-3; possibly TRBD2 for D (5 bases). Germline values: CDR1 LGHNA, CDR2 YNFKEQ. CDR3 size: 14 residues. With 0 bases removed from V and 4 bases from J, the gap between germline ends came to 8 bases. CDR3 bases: TGTGCCAGCAGCCAAGATCTGGGAGCAGATACGCAGTATTTT. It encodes CASSQDLGADTQYF.

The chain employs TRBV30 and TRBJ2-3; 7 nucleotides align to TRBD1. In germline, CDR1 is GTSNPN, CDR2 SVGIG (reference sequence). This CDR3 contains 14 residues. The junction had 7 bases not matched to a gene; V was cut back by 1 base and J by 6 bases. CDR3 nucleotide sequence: TGTGCCTGGAGTGGAGGGGGCTGGATGGATACGCAGTATTTT. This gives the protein CAWSGGGWMDTQYF. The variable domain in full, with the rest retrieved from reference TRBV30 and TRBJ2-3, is SQTIHQWPATLVQPVGSPLSLECTVEGTSNPNLYWYRQAAGRGLQLLFYSVGIGQISSEVPQNLSASRPQDRQFILSSKKLLLSDSGFYLCAWSGGGWMDTQYFGPGTRLTVL.

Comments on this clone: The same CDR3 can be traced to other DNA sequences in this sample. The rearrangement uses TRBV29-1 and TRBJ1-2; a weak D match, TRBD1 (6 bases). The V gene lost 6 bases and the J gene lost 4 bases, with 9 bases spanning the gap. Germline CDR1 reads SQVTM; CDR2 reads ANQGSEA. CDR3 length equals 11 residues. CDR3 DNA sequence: TGCAGCGTAAGGGGGGGCTATGGCTACACCTTC. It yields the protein CSVRGGYGYTF. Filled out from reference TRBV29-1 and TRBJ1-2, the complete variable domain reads SAVISQKPSRDICQRGTSLTIQCQVDSQVTMMFWYRQQPGQSLTLIATANQGSEATYESGFVIDKFPISRPNLTFSTLTVSNMSPEDSSIYLCSVRGGYGYTFGSGTRLTVV.

This CDR3 reads CSVLELLNTEAFF. The CDR3 DNA reads as TGCAGCGTTCTGGAGCTTCTGAACACTGAAGCTTTCTTT. The chain joins TRBV29-1 to TRBJ1-1; no firm D call. Germline CDR1 reads SQVTM; CDR2 reads ANQGSEA. The CDR3 covers 13 residues. V was clipped by 5 bases and J by 0 bases, with 10 bases between them.

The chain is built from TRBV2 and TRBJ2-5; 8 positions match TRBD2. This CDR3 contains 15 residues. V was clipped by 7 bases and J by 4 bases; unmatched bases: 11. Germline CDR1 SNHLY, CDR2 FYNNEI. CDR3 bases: TGTGCCAGCATCTTTCCGGGAGGGTGGGGAGAGACCCAGTACTTC. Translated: CASIFPGGWGETQYF. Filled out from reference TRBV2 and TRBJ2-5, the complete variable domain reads EPEVTQTPSHQVTQMGQEVILRCVPISNHLYFYWYRQILGQKVEFLVSFYNNEISEKSEIFDDQFSVERPDGSNFTLKIRSTKLEDSAMYFCASIFPGGWGETQYFGPGTRLLVL.

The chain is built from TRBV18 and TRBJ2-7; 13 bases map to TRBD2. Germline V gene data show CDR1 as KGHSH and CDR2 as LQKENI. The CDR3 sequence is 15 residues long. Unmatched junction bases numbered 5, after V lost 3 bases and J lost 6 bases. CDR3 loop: CASSPGTSGITEQYF. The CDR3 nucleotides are TGTGCCAGCTCACCTGGGACTAGCGGGATAACCGAGCAGTACTTC.

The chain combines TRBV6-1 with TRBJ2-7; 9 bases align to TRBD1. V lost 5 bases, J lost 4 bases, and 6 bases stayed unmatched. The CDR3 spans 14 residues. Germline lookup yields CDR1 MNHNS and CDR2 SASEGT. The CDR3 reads CASSSGQGGYEQYF. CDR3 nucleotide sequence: TGTGCCAGCAGTTCGGGACAGGGCGGATACGAGCAGTACTTC.

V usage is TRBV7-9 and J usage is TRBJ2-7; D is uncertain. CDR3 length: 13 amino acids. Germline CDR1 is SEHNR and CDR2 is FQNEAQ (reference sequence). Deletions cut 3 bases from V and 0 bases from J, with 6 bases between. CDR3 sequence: CASSLPSSYEQYF. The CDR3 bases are TGTGCCAGCAGCTTGCCCTCCTCCTACGAGCAGTACTTC.

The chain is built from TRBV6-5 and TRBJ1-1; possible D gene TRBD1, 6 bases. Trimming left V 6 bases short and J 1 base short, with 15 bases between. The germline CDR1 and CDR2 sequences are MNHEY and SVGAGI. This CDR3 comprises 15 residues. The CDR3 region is CASSATGTKNTEAFF. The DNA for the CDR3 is TGTGCCAGCAGCGCGACCGGGACAAAGAACACTGAAGCTTTCTTT.

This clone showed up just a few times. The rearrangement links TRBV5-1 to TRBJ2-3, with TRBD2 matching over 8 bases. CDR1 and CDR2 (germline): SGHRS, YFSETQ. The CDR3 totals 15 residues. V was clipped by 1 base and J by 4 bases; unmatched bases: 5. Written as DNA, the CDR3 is TGCGCCAGCAGCTTGATTACTAGCGGATCAGATACGCAGTATTTT. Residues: CASSLITSGSDTQYF.

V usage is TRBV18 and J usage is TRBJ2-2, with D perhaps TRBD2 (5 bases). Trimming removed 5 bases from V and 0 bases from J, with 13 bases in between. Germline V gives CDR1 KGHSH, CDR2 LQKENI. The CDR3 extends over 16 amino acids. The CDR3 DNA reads TGTGCCAGCTCAGCGGACGGGAACGCGAACACCGGGGAGCTGTTTTTT. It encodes CASSADGNANTGELFF.

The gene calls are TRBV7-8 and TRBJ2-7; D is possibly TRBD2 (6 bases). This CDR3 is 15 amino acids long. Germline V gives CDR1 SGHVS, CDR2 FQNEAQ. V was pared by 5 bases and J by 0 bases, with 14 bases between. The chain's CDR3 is CASSLRGGDSYEQYF. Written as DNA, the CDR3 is TGTGCCAGCAGCCTGAGGGGCGGGGACTCCTACGAGCAGTACTTC.

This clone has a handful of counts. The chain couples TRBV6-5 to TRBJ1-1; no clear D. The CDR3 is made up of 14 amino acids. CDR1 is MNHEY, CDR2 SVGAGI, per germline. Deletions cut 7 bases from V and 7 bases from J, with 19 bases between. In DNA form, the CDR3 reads TGTGCCAGCAATATTCCGGGTTCGGGTCGTGAAGCTTTCTTT. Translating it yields CASNIPGSGREAFF.

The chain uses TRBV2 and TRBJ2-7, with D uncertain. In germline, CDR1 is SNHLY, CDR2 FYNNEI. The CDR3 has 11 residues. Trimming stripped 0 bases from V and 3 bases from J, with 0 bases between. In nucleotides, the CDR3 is TGTGCCAGCAGTGAAGCCTACGAGCAGTACTTC. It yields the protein CASSEAYEQYF.

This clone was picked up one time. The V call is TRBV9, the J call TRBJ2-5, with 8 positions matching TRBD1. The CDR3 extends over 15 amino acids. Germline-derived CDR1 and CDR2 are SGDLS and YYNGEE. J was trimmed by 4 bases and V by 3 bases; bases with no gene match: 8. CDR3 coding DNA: TGTGCCAGCAGCGCTGAGGGACAGGAACGAGAGACCCAGTACTTC. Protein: CASSAEGQERETQYF.

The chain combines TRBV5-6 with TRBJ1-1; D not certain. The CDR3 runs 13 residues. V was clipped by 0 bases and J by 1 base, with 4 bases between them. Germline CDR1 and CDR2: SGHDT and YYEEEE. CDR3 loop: CASSLGRNTEAFF. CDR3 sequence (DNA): TGTGCCAGCAGCTTGGGTAGGAACACTGAAGCTTTCTTT.

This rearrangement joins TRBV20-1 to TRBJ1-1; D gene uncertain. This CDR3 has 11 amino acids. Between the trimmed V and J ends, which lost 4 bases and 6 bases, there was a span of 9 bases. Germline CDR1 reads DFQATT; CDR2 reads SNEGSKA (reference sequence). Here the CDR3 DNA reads TGCAGTGCTACCAGATTGGCTGAAGCTTTCTTT. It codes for CSATRLAEAFF.

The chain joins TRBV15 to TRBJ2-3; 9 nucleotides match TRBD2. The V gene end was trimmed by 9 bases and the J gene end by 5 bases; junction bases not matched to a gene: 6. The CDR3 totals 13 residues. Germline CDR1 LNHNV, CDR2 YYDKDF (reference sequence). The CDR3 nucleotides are TGTGCCACGTCGGGACTAGCTTTAGATACGCAGTATTTT. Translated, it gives CATSGLALDTQYF.

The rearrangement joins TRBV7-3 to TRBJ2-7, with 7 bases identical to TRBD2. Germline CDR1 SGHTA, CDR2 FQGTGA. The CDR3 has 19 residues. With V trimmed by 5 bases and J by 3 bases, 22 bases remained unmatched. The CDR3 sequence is CASSPPKGRVGGPLYEQYF. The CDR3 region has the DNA TGTGCCAGCAGCCCCCCAAAGGGTAGGGTGGGAGGGCCTCTCTACGAGCAGTACTTC.

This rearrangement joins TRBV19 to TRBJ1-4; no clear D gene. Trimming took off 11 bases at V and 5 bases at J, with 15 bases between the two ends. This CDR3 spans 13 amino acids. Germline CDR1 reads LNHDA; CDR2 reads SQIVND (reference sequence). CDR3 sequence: CAAGRAENEKLFF. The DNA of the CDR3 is TGTGCCGCTGGACGGGCAGAAAATGAAAAACTGTTTTTT.